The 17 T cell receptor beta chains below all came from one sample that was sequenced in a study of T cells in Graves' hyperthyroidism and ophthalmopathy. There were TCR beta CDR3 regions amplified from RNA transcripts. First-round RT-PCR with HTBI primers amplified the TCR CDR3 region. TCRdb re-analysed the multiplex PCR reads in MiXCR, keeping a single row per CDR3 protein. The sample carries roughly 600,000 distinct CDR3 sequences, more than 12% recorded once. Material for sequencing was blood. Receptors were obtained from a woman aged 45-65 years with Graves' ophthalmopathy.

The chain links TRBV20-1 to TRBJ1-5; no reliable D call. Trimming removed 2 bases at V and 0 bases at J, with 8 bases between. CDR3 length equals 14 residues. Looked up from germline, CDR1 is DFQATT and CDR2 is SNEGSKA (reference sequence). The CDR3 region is CSARSTVSNQPQHF. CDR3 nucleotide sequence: TGCAGTGCTAGATCTACGGTTAGCAATCAGCCCCAGCATTTT.

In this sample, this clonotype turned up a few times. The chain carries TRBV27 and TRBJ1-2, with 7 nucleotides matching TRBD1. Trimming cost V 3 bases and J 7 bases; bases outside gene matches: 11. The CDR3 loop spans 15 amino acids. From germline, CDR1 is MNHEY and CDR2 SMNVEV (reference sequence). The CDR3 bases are TGTGCCAGCAGTTTCCTTGGACAGGCAACGGGTGGCTACACCTTC. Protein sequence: CASSFLGQATGGYTF.

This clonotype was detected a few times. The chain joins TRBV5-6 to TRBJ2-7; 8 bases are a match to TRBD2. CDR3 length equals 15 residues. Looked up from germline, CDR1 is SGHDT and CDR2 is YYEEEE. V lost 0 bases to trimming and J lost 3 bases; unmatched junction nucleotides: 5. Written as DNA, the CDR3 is TGTGCCAGCAGCTTGGCGACGGGAGGGGACTACGAGCAGTACTTC. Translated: CASSLATGGDYEQYF. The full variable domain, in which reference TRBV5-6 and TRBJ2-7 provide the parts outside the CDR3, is DAGVTQSPTHLIKTRGQQVTLRCSPKSGHDTVSWYQQALGQGPQFIFQYYEEEERQRGNFPDRFSGHQFPNYSSELNVNALLLGDSALYLCASSLATGGDYEQYFGPGTRLTVT.

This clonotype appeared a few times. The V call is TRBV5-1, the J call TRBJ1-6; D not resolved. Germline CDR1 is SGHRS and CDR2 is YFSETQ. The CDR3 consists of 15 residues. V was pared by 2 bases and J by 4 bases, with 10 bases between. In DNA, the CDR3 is TGCGCCAGCAGCTTAGGGTTGGGGTATAATTCACCCCTCCACTTT. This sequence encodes CASSLGLGYNSPLHF.

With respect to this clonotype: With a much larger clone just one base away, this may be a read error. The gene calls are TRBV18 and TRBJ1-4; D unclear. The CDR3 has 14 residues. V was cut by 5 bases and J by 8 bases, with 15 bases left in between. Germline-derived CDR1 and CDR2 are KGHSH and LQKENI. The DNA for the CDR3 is TGTGCCAGCTCAGCGGCCATGGCGGGAGAAAAACTGTTTTTT. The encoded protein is CASSAAMAGEKLFF.

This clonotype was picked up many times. This CDR3 reads CASSLGGVNEKLFF. CDR3 coding DNA: TGTGCCAGCAGCTTAGGTGGGGTTAATGAAAAACTGTTTTTT. The V gene is TRBV11-2, the J gene TRBJ1-4; D is unclear. Germline V gene sequence: CDR1 SGHAT, CDR2 FQNNGV. This CDR3 contains 14 residues. V was trimmed by 1 base and J by 4 bases, leaving 7 bases between them.

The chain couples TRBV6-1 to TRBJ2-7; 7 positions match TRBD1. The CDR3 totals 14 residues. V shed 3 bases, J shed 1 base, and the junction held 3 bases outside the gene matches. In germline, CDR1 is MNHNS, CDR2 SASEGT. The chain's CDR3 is CASSERQGSYEQYF. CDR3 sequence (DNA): TGTGCCAGCAGTGAGCGACAGGGATCCTACGAGCAGTACTTC.

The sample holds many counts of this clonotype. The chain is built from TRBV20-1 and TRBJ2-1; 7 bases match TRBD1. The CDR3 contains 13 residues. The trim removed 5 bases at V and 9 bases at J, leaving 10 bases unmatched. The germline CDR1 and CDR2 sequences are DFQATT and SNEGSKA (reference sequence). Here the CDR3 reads CSARRGRLGEQFF. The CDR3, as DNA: TGCAGTGCTCGTAGGGGGCGATTGGGTGAGCAGTTCTTC.

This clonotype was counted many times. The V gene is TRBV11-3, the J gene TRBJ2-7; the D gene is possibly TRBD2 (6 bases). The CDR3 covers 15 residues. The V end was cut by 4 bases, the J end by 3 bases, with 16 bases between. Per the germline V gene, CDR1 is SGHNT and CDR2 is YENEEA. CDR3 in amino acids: CASSYLSGSIYEQYF. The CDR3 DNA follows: TGTGCCAGCAGCTACCTAAGCGGGTCAATCTACGAGCAGTACTTC.

CDR3 bases: TGTGCCACCAGTGATTTGCGATATAGCGGGAAGGGCACAGATACGCAGTATTTT. Protein product: CATSDLRYSGKGTDTQYF. The rearrangement uses TRBV24-1 and TRBJ2-3, with 8 bases that match TRBD2. The J segment lost 1 base and the V segment lost 0 bases, leaving 8 bases of the junction unmatched. This CDR3 has 18 residues. Germline loops: CDR1 KGHDR, CDR2 SFDVKD.

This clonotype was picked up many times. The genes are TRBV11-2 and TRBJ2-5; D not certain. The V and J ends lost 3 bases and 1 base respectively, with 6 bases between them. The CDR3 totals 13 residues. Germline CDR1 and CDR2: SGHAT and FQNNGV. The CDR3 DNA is TGTGCCAGCAGCTTTAGTCTCCAAGAGACCCAGTACTTC. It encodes CASSFSLQETQYF.

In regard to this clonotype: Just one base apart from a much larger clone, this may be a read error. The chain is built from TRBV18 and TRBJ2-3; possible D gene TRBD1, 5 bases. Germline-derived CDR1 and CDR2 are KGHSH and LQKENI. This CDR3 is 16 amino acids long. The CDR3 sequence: CTSSPRQGRSTDTQYF. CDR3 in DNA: TGTACCAGCTCACCAAGGCAGGGCAGGAGCACAGATACGCAGTATTTT.

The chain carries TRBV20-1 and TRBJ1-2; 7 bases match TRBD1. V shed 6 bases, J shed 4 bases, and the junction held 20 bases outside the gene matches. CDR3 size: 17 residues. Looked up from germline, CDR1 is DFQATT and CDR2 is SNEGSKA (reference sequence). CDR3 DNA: TGCAGTGCCCCGGACCCAACTACTATGACAGGGATCTATGGCTACACCTTC. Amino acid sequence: CSAPDPTTMTGIYGYTF.

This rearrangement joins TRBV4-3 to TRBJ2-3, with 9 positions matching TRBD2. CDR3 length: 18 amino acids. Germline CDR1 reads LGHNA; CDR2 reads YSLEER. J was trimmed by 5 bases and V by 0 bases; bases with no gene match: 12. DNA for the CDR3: TGCGCCAGCAGCCAAGATGGGTTGTCTAGCGGGATGAAAGATACGCAGTATTTT. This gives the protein CASSQDGLSSGMKDTQYF.

CDR3 in DNA: TGTGCCAGCAGCCTCTACCTAGCGGGAGCAGAGACCCAGTACTTC. Translated, it gives CASSLYLAGAETQYF. This rearrangement joins TRBV14 to TRBJ2-5, with 10 nucleotides matching TRBD2. The CDR3 spans 15 residues. Germline CDR1 SGHDN, CDR2 FVKESK. Losses at the gene ends were 4 bases for V and 4 bases for J; bases not matched to a gene: 6.

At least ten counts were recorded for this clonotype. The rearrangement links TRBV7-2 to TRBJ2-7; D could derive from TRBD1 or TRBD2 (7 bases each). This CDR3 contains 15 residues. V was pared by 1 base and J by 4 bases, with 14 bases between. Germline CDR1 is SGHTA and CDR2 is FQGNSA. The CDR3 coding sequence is TGTGCCAGCAGCTTAGGACAGGGAGGGGGATACGAGCAGTACTTC. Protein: CASSLGQGGGYEQYF.

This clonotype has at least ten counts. The CDR3 sequence: CASSPPDRAGTEAFF. The CDR3 DNA sequence: TGTGCCAGCAGTCCCCCGGACAGGGCGGGGACTGAAGCTTTCTTT. The chain uses TRBV12-3 or TRBV12-4 and TRBJ1-1, with 8 bases lining up with TRBD1. Trimming at V came to 5 bases and at J to 5 bases, leaving 10 bases not matched to a gene. The CDR3 consists of 15 residues.